These T cell receptor beta chains were read from a single sample in a study of T cell repertoires in cytomegalovirus infection. Each CDR3 protein gets one entry after TCRdb re-called the reads with MiXCR. The data hold around 550,000 distinct CDR3 sequences, with roughly 29% observed a single time. The sequenced material came from PBMCs. Receptors were obtained from a human donor in good health (CMV status not recorded). Some clones in this sample may be carry-over from other donors' samples. Both conserved end residues are part of each CDR3. D genes are given only for firm matches. Clone sizes are given selectively: once, few, many, or a class where the clone is expanded.

d_gene: .
v_gene: TRBV7-9
j_gene: TRBJ1-2
abundance: few
CDR3nt: TGTGCCAGCAGCTTATCGGGTGGACCCTATGGCTACACCTTC
CDR3aa: CASSLSGGPYGYTF

d_gene: TRBD1
v_gene: TRBV25-1
j_gene: TRBJ2-7
abundance: once
CDR3nt: TGTGCCAGCAGTCAACCGGGACAGGCGTCCTACGAGCAGTACTTC
CDR3aa: CASSQPGQASYEQYF

d_gene: TRBD1
v_gene: TRBV11-3
j_gene: TRBJ1-1
abundance: .
CDR3nt: TGTGCCAGCAGCTTTGGGACAGGGGATCCTGAAGCTTTCTTT
CDR3aa: CASSFGTGDPEAFF

d_gene: TRBD2
v_gene: TRBV6-1
j_gene: TRBJ2-1
abundance: few
CDR3nt: TGTGCCAGCAGTGGGAACCTACGGACTAGAGGAAATGAGCAGTTCTTC
CDR3aa: CASSGNLRTRGNEQFF

d_gene: .
v_gene: TRBV6-6
j_gene: TRBJ1-5
abundance: .
CDR3nt: TGTGCCCTGGGGGGGCTTAGCAATCAGCCCCAGCATTTT
CDR3aa: CALGGLSNQPQHF

d_gene: .
v_gene: TRBV4-1
j_gene: TRBJ2-2
abundance: .
CDR3nt: TGCGCCAGCAGCCTCCAGGAGGGGGGCACCGGGGAGCTGTTTTTT
CDR3aa: CASSLQEGGTGELFF

d_gene: .
v_gene: TRBV6-2/TRBV6-3
j_gene: TRBJ2-1
abundance: many
CDR3nt: TGTGCCAGCAGCAGTACCCACGATGAGCAGTTCTTC
CDR3aa: CASSSTHDEQFF

d_gene: .
v_gene: TRBV7-2
j_gene: TRBJ2-6
abundance: few
CDR3nt: TGTGCCAGCAGCTTAGCCCAGGCGTCTGGGGCCAACGTCCTGACTTTC
CDR3aa: CASSLAQASGANVLTF

d_gene: TRBD2
v_gene: TRBV4-1
j_gene: TRBJ2-1
abundance: .
CDR3nt: TGCGCCAGCAGCCAAGAACTAGCGGGAGATGAGCAGTTCTTC
CDR3aa: CASSQELAGDEQFF

d_gene: .
v_gene: TRBV19
j_gene: TRBJ1-3
abundance: .
CDR3nt: TGTGCCAGTAGGGCAGGGCTAAGCTCTGGAAACACCATATATTTT
CDR3aa: CASRAGLSSGNTIYF

d_gene: .
v_gene: TRBV29-1
j_gene: TRBJ1-2
abundance: .
CDR3nt: TGCAGCGCCTACAGGGTAGACTATGGCTACACCTTC
CDR3aa: CSAYRVDYGYTF

d_gene: .
v_gene: TRBV20-1
j_gene: TRBJ2-7
abundance: .
CDR3nt: TGCAGTGCTAGCGGTGGGGTAGCGCGGAACGAGCAGTACTTC
CDR3aa: CSASGGVARNEQYF

d_gene: TRBD2
v_gene: TRBV20-1
j_gene: TRBJ2-5
abundance: .
CDR3nt: TGCAGTGCTAGAGATTTGGCTAGCGGCCAAGAGACCCAGTACTTC
CDR3aa: CSARDLASGQETQYF

d_gene: .
v_gene: TRBV6-1
j_gene: TRBJ1-1
abundance: .
CDR3nt: TGTGCCAGCAGTGAAGTTGAATTGGCAGAAGTGAACACTGAAGCTTTCTTT
CDR3aa: CASSEVELAEVNTEAFF

d_gene: TRBD2
v_gene: TRBV18
j_gene: TRBJ2-3
abundance: few
CDR3nt: TGTGCCAGCTCACCTTCTGAAGCGGGGAGTAACACAGATACGCAGTATTTT
CDR3aa: CASSPSEAGSNTDTQYF

d_gene: TRBD2
v_gene: TRBV12-3/TRBV12-4
j_gene: TRBJ2-3
abundance: .
CDR3nt: TGTGCCAGCAGCCTGAGACTAGCGGGAGTCACAACGCAGTATTTT
CDR3aa: CASSLRLAGVTTQYF

d_gene: .
v_gene: TRBV12-3/TRBV12-4
j_gene: TRBJ1-5
abundance: .
CDR3nt: TGTGCCAGCAGCCGGGGCCAGCCCCAGCATTTT
CDR3aa: CASSRGQPQHF

d_gene: .
v_gene: TRBV11-2
j_gene: TRBJ2-5
abundance: .
CDR3nt: TGTGCCAGCAGCTTAGATCAAGACCTAGCCGGCCAGGAGACCCAGTACTTC
CDR3aa: CASSLDQDLAGQETQYF

d_gene: .
v_gene: TRBV4-3
j_gene: TRBJ2-1
abundance: .
CDR3nt: TGCGCCAGCAGCAGGACTCTCAAGCCTTACAATGAGCAGTTCTTC
CDR3aa: CASSRTLKPYNEQFF

d_gene: .
v_gene: TRBV7-8
j_gene: TRBJ2-1
abundance: many
CDR3nt: TGTGCCAGCAGCTTAGCAAGGAGGACCCGTCCCCCCTACAATGAGCAGTTCTTC
CDR3aa: CASSLARRTRPPYNEQFF

d_gene: .
v_gene: TRBV10-3
j_gene: TRBJ2-5
abundance: .
CDR3nt: TGTGCCATCAGCCTAGGACAAGGAGAGACCCAGTACTTC
CDR3aa: CAISLGQGETQYF

d_gene: TRBD2
v_gene: TRBV6-2/TRBV6-3
j_gene: TRBJ2-1
abundance: .
CDR3nt: TGTGCCAGCAGACCCGTAGTAGGACTAGCCAATGAGCAGTTCTTC
CDR3aa: CASRPVVGLANEQFF